Listed below are T cell receptor beta chains from one sample, sequenced in a study of blood T cell repertoires in COVID-19. Profiled with immunoSEQ multiplex PCR; TCRdb holds only in-frame clones, not every one. In the table there are 100,000 or so clones, more than 80% of which are singletons. Source material: peripheral blood. The receptors shown here come from a woman aged 70-85 years with acute or convalescent COVID-19. Both conserved end residues are part of each CDR3. D genes are given only for firm matches. Only some rows state a clone size, as once, few, many or a class for expanded clones.

CDR3 protein: CASSQGRVGEKLFF; CDR3 DNA: TGCGCCAGCAGCCAAGGCAGGGTGGGTGAAAAACTGTTTTTT; V gene: TRBV4-3; J gene: TRBJ1-4; CDR3 length: 14; clone size: -; D gene: -
CDR3 protein: CASSLKGGYEQFF; CDR3 DNA: TGTGCCAGCAGCTTAAAAGGGGGCTATGAGCAGTTCTTC; V gene: TRBV5-8; J gene: TRBJ2-1; CDR3 length: 13; clone size: -; D gene: TRBD1
CDR3 protein: CASSPGTASTNEKLFF; CDR3 DNA: TGCGCCAGCAGCCCTGGGACAGCCTCAACTAATGAAAAACTGTTTTTT; V gene: TRBV5-1; J gene: TRBJ1-4; CDR3 length: 16; clone size: -; D gene: TRBD1
CDR3 protein: CASSRYSSYEQYF; CDR3 DNA: TGTGCCAGCAGCAGGTACAGCTCCTACGAGCAGTACTTC; V gene: TRBV27; J gene: TRBJ2-7; CDR3 length: 13; clone size: -; D gene: -
CDR3 protein: CASRNGQGTGNIQYF; CDR3 DNA: TGCGCCAGCAGAAACGGACAGGGTACGGGGAACATTCAGTACTTC; V gene: TRBV5-1; J gene: TRBJ2-4; CDR3 length: 15; clone size: -; D gene: TRBD1
CDR3 protein: CASSPHSYEQYF; CDR3 DNA: TGTGCCAGCAGCCCACACTCCTACGAGCAGTACTTC; V gene: TRBV7-8; J gene: TRBJ2-7; CDR3 length: 12; clone size: -; D gene: -
CDR3 protein: CASSLSRFQETQYF; CDR3 DNA: TGTGCCAGCAGTTTATCGAGGTTCCAAGAGACCCAGTACTTC; V gene: TRBV28; J gene: TRBJ2-5; CDR3 length: 14; clone size: -; D gene: -
CDR3 protein: CASSLKGGGSGNTIYF; CDR3 DNA: TGTGCCAGCAGCCTAAAAGGCGGGGGGTCTGGAAACACCATATATTTT; V gene: TRBV7-9; J gene: TRBJ1-3; CDR3 length: 16; clone size: -; D gene: -
CDR3 protein: CASSPTGGQEQFF; CDR3 DNA: TGTGCCAGCAGCCCTACGGGCGGACAGGAGCAGTTCTTC; V gene: TRBV7-2; J gene: TRBJ2-1; CDR3 length: 13; clone size: -; D gene: -
CDR3 protein: CSATRDRAYEQYF; CDR3 DNA: TGCAGCGCCACCCGGGACAGGGCCTACGAGCAGTACTTC; V gene: TRBV29-1; J gene: TRBJ2-7; CDR3 length: 13; clone size: -; D gene: TRBD1
CDR3 protein: CATAGMVGYTF; CDR3 DNA: TGTGCCACCGCCGGGATGGTCGGCTACACCTTC; V gene: TRBV28; J gene: TRBJ1-2; CDR3 length: 11; clone size: -; D gene: -
CDR3 protein: CASSLTSGRVGEQYF; CDR3 DNA: TGTGCCAGCAGCCTTACTAGCGGGAGGGTAGGAGAGCAGTACTTC; V gene: TRBV5-4; J gene: TRBJ2-7; CDR3 length: 15; clone size: -; D gene: TRBD2
CDR3 protein: CAWMIAGGETQYF; CDR3 DNA: TGTGCCTGGATGATCGCGGGAGGCGAGACCCAGTACTTC; V gene: TRBV30; J gene: TRBJ2-5; CDR3 length: 13; clone size: -; D gene: TRBD2
CDR3 protein: CASSPDRWGYGYTF; CDR3 DNA: TGTGCCAGTAGTCCGGACAGGTGGGGCTATGGCTACACCTTC; V gene: TRBV19; J gene: TRBJ1-2; CDR3 length: 14; clone size: -; D gene: TRBD1
CDR3 protein: CSVGLAPSTDTQYF; CDR3 DNA: TGCAGCGTTGGACTAGCCCCCAGCACAGATACGCAGTATTTT; V gene: TRBV29-1; J gene: TRBJ2-3; CDR3 length: 14; clone size: few; D gene: TRBD2
CDR3 protein: CASSPTGTGLSNSPLHF; CDR3 DNA: TGTGCCAGCTCACCTACTGGGACAGGACTCTCAAATTCACCCCTCCACTTT; V gene: TRBV18; J gene: TRBJ1-6; CDR3 length: 17; clone size: -; D gene: TRBD1
CDR3 protein: CASSWDNNQPQHF; CDR3 DNA: TGTGCCAGCAGTTGGGACAATAATCAGCCCCAGCATTTT; V gene: TRBV6-5; J gene: TRBJ1-5; CDR3 length: 13; clone size: -; D gene: -
CDR3 protein: CASSNRGLGYTF; CDR3 DNA: TGTGCCAGCAGCAACAGGGGTTTAGGCTACACCTTC; V gene: TRBV28; J gene: TRBJ1-2; CDR3 length: 12; clone size: -; D gene: TRBD1
CDR3 protein: CASSQLRTADTQYF; CDR3 DNA: TGTGCCAGCAGCCAATTGCGGACTGCAGATACGCAGTATTTT; V gene: TRBV3-1/TRBV3-2; J gene: TRBJ2-3; CDR3 length: 14; clone size: -; D gene: -
CDR3 protein: CASSPGARGLFF; CDR3 DNA: TGTGCCAGCTCACCAGGAGCGCGGGGGCTGTTTTTT; V gene: TRBV18; J gene: TRBJ1-4; CDR3 length: 12; clone size: -; D gene: -
CDR3 protein: CASRQTSYNEQFF; CDR3 DNA: TGTGCCAGCAGACAGACTAGTTACAATGAGCAGTTCTTC; V gene: TRBV3-1/TRBV3-2; J gene: TRBJ2-1; CDR3 length: 13; clone size: -; D gene: -
CDR3 protein: CASSLRSGWGVNQIAEAFF; CDR3 DNA: TGTGCCAGCAGCTTAAGGTCTGGGTGGGGGGTTAATCAAATCGCTGAAGCTTTCTTT; V gene: TRBV7-9; J gene: TRBJ1-1; CDR3 length: 19; clone size: -; D gene: -
CDR3 protein: CASSSTGLKNTEAFF; CDR3 DNA: TGTGCCAGCAGCTCCACCGGACTGAAGAACACTGAAGCTTTCTTT; V gene: TRBV28; J gene: TRBJ1-1; CDR3 length: 15; clone size: -; D gene: -
CDR3 protein: CASSSTSGTGIEQYF; CDR3 DNA: TGTGCCAGCAGCTCTACCTCCGGGACAGGGATTGAGCAGTACTTC; V gene: TRBV5-4; J gene: TRBJ2-7; CDR3 length: 15; clone size: -; D gene: TRBD1
CDR3 protein: CAQQGLAKNIQYF; CDR3 DNA: TGTGCCCAACAGGGTCTAGCCAAAAACATTCAGTACTTC; V gene: TRBV30; J gene: TRBJ2-4; CDR3 length: 13; clone size: -; D gene: -
CDR3 protein: CASSPTGTAGSGNTIYF; CDR3 DNA: TGTGCCAGCTCCCCCACCGGGACAGCGGGCTCTGGAAACACCATATATTTT; V gene: TRBV18; J gene: TRBJ1-3; CDR3 length: 17; clone size: once; D gene: TRBD1
CDR3 protein: CASSPRTGATEAFF; CDR3 DNA: TGTGCCAGCAGTCCGAGGACAGGGGCCACTGAAGCTTTCTTT; V gene: TRBV27; J gene: TRBJ1-1; CDR3 length: 14; clone size: -; D gene: TRBD1
CDR3 protein: CASGPNRATGELFF; CDR3 DNA: TGTGCTAGTGGTCCAAACAGGGCCACCGGGGAGCTGTTTTTT; V gene: TRBV12-5; J gene: TRBJ2-2; CDR3 length: 14; clone size: few; D gene: -
CDR3 protein: CASSLSASGTYEQYF; CDR3 DNA: TGTGCCAGCAGTTTATCCGCTAGCGGCACCTACGAGCAGTACTTC; V gene: TRBV27; J gene: TRBJ2-7; CDR3 length: 15; clone size: -; D gene: TRBD2
CDR3 protein: CASSHPGQGILSYGYTF; CDR3 DNA: TGTGCCAGCAGCCATCCGGGACAGGGGATTCTCAGCTATGGCTACACCTTC; V gene: TRBV7-6; J gene: TRBJ1-2; CDR3 length: 17; clone size: once; D gene: TRBD1
CDR3 protein: CASSQPWTGGKNTEAFF; CDR3 DNA: TGTGCCAGCAGCCAACCTTGGACAGGGGGCAAGAACACTGAAGCTTTCTTT; V gene: TRBV14; J gene: TRBJ1-1; CDR3 length: 17; clone size: -; D gene: TRBD1
CDR3 protein: CASSLTGSLATGELFF; CDR3 DNA: TGTGCCAGCAGCTTAACGGGGTCTCTAGCGACCGGGGAGCTGTTTTTT; V gene: TRBV7-3; J gene: TRBJ2-2; CDR3 length: 16; clone size: -; D gene: -
CDR3 protein: CSVETGVRMNEQFF; CDR3 DNA: TGCAGCGTGGAAACAGGGGTTAGGATGAATGAGCAGTTCTTC; V gene: TRBV29-1; J gene: TRBJ2-1; CDR3 length: 14; clone size: -; D gene: TRBD1
CDR3 protein: CASSTWDRGYTEAFF; CDR3 DNA: TGCGCCAGCAGCACCTGGGACAGGGGATACACTGAAGCTTTCTTT; V gene: TRBV5-1; J gene: TRBJ1-1; CDR3 length: 15; clone size: -; D gene: TRBD1
CDR3 protein: CASSMTGGDQPQHF; CDR3 DNA: TGTGCCAGTAGTATGACAGGGGGTGATCAGCCCCAGCATTTT; V gene: TRBV19; J gene: TRBJ1-5; CDR3 length: 14; clone size: -; D gene: TRBD1
CDR3 protein: CASTPGGAFGYTF; CDR3 DNA: TGTGCCAGTACCCCTGGGGGGGCATTTGGCTACACCTTC; V gene: TRBV19; J gene: TRBJ1-2; CDR3 length: 13; clone size: -; D gene: -
CDR3 protein: CASSPWTGKMADTQYF; CDR3 DNA: TGTGCCAGCAGCCCTTGGACAGGGAAGATGGCAGATACGCAGTATTTT; V gene: TRBV3-1/TRBV3-2; J gene: TRBJ2-3; CDR3 length: 16; clone size: -; D gene: TRBD1